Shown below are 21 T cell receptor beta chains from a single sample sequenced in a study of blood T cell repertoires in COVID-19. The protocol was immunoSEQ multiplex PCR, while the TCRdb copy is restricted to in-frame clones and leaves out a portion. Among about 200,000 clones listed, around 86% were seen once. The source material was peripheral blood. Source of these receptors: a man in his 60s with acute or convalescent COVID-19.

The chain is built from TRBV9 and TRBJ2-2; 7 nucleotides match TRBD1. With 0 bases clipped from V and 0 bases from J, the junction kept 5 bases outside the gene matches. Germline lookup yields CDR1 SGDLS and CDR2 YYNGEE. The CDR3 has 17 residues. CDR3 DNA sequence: TGTGCCAGCAGCGTAGTCACGGACAGGCCGAACACCGGGGAGCTGTTTTTT. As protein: CASSVVTDRPNTGELFF.

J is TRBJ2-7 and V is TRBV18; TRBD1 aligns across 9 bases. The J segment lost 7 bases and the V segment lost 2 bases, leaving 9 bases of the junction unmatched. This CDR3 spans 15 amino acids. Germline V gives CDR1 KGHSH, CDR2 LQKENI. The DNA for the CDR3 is TGTGCCAGCTCACCAAACGGACAGGGGCTGGGGGAGCAGTACTTC. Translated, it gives CASSPNGQGLGEQYF.

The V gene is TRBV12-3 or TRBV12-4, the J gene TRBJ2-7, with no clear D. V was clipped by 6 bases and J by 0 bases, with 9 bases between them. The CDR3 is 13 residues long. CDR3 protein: CASSPPGSYEQYF. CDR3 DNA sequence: TGTGCCAGCAGCCCCCCCGGCTCCTACGAGCAGTACTTC.

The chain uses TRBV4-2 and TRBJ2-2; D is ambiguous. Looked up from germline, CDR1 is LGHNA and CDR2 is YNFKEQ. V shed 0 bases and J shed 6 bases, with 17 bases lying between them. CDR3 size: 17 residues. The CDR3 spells CASSQDSLVLNPGELFF. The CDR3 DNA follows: TGTGCCAGCAGCCAAGATTCGCTAGTTCTAAATCCCGGGGAGCTGTTTTTT.

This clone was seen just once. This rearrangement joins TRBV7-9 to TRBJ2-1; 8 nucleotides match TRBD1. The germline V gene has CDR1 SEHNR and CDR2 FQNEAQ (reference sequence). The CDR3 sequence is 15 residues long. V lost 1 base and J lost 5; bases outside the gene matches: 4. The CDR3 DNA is TGTGCCAGCAGCTTAGGCCAGGGGGCGCACAATGAGCAGTTCTTC. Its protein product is CASSLGQGAHNEQFF.

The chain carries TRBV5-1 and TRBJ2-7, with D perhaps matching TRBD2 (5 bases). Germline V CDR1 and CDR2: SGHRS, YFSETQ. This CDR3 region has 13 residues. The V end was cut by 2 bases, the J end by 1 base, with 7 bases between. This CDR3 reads CASSFEGSYEQYF. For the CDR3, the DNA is TGCGCCAGCAGCTTCGAGGGTTCCTACGAGCAGTACTTC.

CDR3 sequence reads: CASSVTGTQETQYF. The CDR3, as DNA: TGCGCCAGCAGCGTAACAGGGACCCAAGAGACCCAGTACTTC. This rearrangement joins TRBV5-1 to TRBJ2-5; possible D gene TRBD1, 6 bases. The V end was cut by 4 bases, the J end by 1 base, with 11 bases between. Germline CDR1 reads SGHRS; CDR2 reads YFSETQ. The CDR3 has 14 amino acids.

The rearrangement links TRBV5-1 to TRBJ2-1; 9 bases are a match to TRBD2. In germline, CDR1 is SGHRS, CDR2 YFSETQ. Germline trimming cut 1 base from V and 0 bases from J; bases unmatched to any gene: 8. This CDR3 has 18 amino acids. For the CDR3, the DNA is TGCGCCAGCAGCTTGAGGGTAGCGGGGGCGAGCTCCTACAATGAGCAGTTCTTC. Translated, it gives CASSLRVAGASSYNEQFF.

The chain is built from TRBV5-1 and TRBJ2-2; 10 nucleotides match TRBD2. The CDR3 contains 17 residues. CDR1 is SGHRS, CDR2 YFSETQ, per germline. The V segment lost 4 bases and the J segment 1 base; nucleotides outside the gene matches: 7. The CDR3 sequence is CASSLEWTSGNTGELFF. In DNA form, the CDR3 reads TGCGCCAGCAGCCTCGAATGGACTAGCGGGAACACCGGGGAGCTGTTTTTT.

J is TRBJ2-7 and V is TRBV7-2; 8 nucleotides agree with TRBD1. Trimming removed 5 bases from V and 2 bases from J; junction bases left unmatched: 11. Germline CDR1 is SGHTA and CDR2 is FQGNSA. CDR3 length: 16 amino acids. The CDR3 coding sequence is TGTGCCAGCAGCCCCGGAGGACAGGGTGGGACCTACGAGCAGTACTTC. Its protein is CASSPGGQGGTYEQYF.

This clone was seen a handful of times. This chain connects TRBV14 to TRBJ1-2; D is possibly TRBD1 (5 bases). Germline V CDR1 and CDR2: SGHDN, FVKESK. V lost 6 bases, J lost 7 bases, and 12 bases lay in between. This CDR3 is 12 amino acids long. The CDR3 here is CASRHQGFGYTF. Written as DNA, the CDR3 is TGTGCCAGCAGGCACCAGGGTTTTGGCTACACCTTC.

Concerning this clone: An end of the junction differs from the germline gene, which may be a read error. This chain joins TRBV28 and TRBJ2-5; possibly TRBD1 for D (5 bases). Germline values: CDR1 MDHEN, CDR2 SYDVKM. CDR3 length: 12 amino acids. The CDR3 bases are TGTGCCACCGAAGGGGTACAAGCGACCCAGTACTTC. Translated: CATEGVQATQYF. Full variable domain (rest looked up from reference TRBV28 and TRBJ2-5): DVKVTQSSRYLVKRTGEKVFLECVQDMDHENMFWYRQDPGLGLRLIYFSYDVKMKEKGDIPEGYSVSREKKERFSLILESASTNQTSMYLCATEGVQATQYFGPGTRLLVL.

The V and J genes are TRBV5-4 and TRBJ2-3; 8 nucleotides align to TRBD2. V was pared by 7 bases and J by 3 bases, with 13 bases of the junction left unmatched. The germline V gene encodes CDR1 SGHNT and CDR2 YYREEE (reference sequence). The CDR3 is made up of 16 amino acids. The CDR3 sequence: CASGRQAGGETDTQYF. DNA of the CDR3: TGTGCCAGCGGCCGTCAGGCCGGGGGGGAGACAGATACGCAGTATTTT.

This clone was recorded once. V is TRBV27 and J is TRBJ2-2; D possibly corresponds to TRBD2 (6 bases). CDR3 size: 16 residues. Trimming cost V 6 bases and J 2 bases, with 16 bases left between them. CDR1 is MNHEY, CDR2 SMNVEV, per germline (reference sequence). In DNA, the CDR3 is TGTGCCAGCAGGCGGGGTCGAGCGCGAAACACCGGGGAGCTGTTTTTT. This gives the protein CASRRGRARNTGELFF.

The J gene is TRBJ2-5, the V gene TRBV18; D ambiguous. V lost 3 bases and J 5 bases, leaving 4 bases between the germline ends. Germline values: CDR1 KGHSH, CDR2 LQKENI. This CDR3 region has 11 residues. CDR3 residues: CASSPGETQYF. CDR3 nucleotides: TGTGCCAGCTCACCCGGGGAGACCCAGTACTTC.

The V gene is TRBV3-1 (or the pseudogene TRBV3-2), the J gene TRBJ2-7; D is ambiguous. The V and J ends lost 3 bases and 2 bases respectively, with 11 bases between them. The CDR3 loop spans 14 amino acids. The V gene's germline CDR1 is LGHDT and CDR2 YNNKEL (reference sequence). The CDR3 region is CASSQGPATYEQYF. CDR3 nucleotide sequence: TGTGCCAGCAGCCAGGGCCCTGCAACCTACGAGCAGTACTTC.

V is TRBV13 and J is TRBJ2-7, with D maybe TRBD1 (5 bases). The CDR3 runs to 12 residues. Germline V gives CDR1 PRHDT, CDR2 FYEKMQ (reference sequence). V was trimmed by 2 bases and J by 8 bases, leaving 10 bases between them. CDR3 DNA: TGTGCCAGCAGCTTATCTCTGGGGCAGCAGTACTTC. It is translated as CASSLSLGQQYF.

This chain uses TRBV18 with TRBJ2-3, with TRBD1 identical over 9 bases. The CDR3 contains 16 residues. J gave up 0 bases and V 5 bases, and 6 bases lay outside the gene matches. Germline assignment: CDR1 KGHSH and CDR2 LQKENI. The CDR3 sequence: CASSTRQGGSTDTQYF. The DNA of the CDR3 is TGTGCCAGCTCAACGCGACAGGGGGGGAGCACAGATACGCAGTATTTT. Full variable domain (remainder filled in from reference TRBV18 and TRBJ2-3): NAGVMQNPRHLVRRRGQEARLRCSPMKGHSHVYWYRQLPEEGLKFMVYLQKENIIDESGMPKERFSAEFPKEGPSILRIQQVVRGDSAAYFCASSTRQGGSTDTQYFGPGTRLTVL.

CDR3 in amino acids: CASSQERSSYEKLFF. CDR3 nucleotides: TGCGCCAGCAGCCAAGAGCGGAGCAGCTATGAAAAACTGTTTTTT. The chain joins TRBV4-1 to TRBJ1-4; D is unresolved. The germline gives CDR1 MGHRA, CDR2 YSYEKL. V lost 0 bases to trimming and J lost 6 bases, with 11 bases between them. The CDR3 contains 15 residues.

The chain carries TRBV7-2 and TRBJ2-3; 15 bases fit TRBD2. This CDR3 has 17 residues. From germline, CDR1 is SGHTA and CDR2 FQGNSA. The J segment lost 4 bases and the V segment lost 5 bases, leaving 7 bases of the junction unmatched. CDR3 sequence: CASSIPGLAGGSDTQYF. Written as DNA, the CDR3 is TGTGCCAGCAGCATACCTGGACTAGCGGGGGGGTCAGATACGCAGTATTTT.

CDR3 amino acids: CASKRGGNTDTQYF. The CDR3 DNA reads as TGTGCCAGCAAACGGGGGGGAAACACAGATACGCAGTATTTT. The gene calls are TRBV13 and TRBJ2-3, with TRBD2 matching over 8 bases. The V and J ends lost 7 bases and 2 bases, in that order; junction bases with no gene match: 5. Germline CDR1 PRHDT, CDR2 FYEKMQ (reference sequence). There are 14 residues in the CDR3.